This TCR beta chain emerged from a study of blood T cells in healthy people across ages (dated by TCRdb to the mid-2010s). Describing the broader study: In model experiments, template switching captured roughly one uniquely barcoded TCR beta cDNA molecule for every two T cells. Age-related changes in TCR beta repertoire diversity were measured in the study by deep sequencing normalized with unique cDNA molecular identifiers. The donors were divided into four age groups: young (average about 15 years), middle-aged (about 40), aged (under 70) and long-lived (about 84). Donors of different ages were randomly distributed across sequencing lanes to avoid experimental bias. Using the same blood draw, the study looked at two additional independent replicas of 1 million unique cDNA reads for two donors, one aged 18 to 29 and the other aged 80 or older. Findings and caveats that apply to the study as a whole: Compared with the aged group, the long-lived group had more naive CD4+ T cells, fewer expanded clones and increased TCR diversity, a pattern suggesting age selection. Total diversity estimates from one million sequenced T cells were considered lower bounds and underestimates. Observed TCR beta diversity correlated strongly with the percentage of naive T cells measured by flow cytometry. Since profiling was done on bulk unsorted PBMCs, naive and antigen-experienced compartments could not be conclusively compared. As age increased, observed TCR beta diversity per million T cells dropped in a roughly linear way, and a significant reduction was already evident by age 40. Because the CMV infection status of the donors was unknown, age-related changes in expanded clonotypes may potentially have been confounded.

The method behind the library was 5' RACE. Sequencing was carried out with an Illumina HiSeq 2500. A second 7 to 11 cycle PCR used a sample-barcoded 5' primer and a J-beta primer mix. A template-switch 5' adaptor carrying 12 random nucleotides introduced a unique molecular identifier onto each TCR beta cDNA molecule. At least 2.5 million CDR3-containing paired-end reads were obtained from each sample. All of the RNA was converted into first-strand cDNA using the Mint cDNA synthesis kit, with a TRBC-specific oligonucleotide serving as the primer. Following uracil-DNA glycosylase treatment, all cDNA underwent a first 18-cycle PCR with the universal primers M1SS and BC2_uni_R. The published analysis was carried out like this. For normalization, 1 million high-quality reads, each with a distinct molecular identifier, were randomly selected from each sample. Instead of being binned into consensus sequences, reads with shared molecular identifiers were discarded. MiTCR, set to a Q25 quality threshold and the strictest error-elimination algorithm, was used for CDR3 identification, clonotype clustering and error correction. A nonparametric unseen species model using Euler transformation provided a lower-bound estimate of total TCR beta diversity. TCRdb passed the public sequencing reads through fastp at Q25 and MiXCR, retaining productive beta sequences. Each entry is one CDR3 protein sequence, shown with its most common DNA and genes. Here the V and J calls rest on TCRdb's processing, not on the authors' analysis. The sample yields over 500,000 distinct CDR3 sequences; about 51% were counted once. The ten largest clonotypes hold approximately 13% of the sample.

The roughly 39 donors, aged about 6 to 95 years, were systemically healthy Caucasian individuals from Russia. Ten milliliters of peripheral blood were drawn from each donor into EDTA-treated Vacutainer tubes. Ficoll-Paque density-gradient centrifugation was used to isolate PBMCs, with at least 6.5 million per sample. Trizol reagent was used to extract total RNA from the PBMCs, yielding at least 6 micrograms per sample. For every donor, an aliquot of PBMCs went through flow cytometry to measure the percentages of naive CD45RAhigh/CD27high T cells. Spanning cysteine to phenylalanine, the CDR3 consists of 14 amino acids. Of the read, only the CDR3 DNA is kept; its 42 bases are in frame from base 1. Relative to germline, V is 4 bases shorter and J is 9 bases shorter, with 19 bases between their ends. From the germline V gene, CDR1 is SQVTM and CDR2 is ANQGSEA. Points on this clonotype: Its antigen specificity is not known. Nothing much larger sits one base from this clone, and base qualities are not available.

The source is a woman of 80 years or more in good health. The V and J genes are TRBV29-1 and TRBJ2-1; the best D guess is TRBD2, with 6 bases matching. The sequenced sample was blood. The DNA reads as follows: TGCAGCGTTGGTCATCCGGGAGCGGGCTCTGAGCAGTTCTTC. Its amino acids are CSVGHPGAGSEQFF.